This T cell receptor beta chain was obtained from a study of T cell repertoires in cytomegalovirus infection. Study-wide background: Peptides in the study included HLA-C-restricted and HLA-B-restricted CMV epitopes. Evidence of both CMV infection and a matching HLA type came from public TCR beta signatures. Study-wide results and limits: The study identified carriers of CMV plus the relevant HLA from cumulative public TCR beta family frequency. The ex vivo response showed dominance by HLA-C-restricted CMV-specific TCR beta clonotypes.

About this clonotype itself: Its antigen is still unknown.

Each CDR3 protein is one row after TCRdb ran MiXCR on the reads. The table lists 200,000 or so distinct CDR3 sequences, 35% to 40% of them singletons. With V trimmed by 4 bases and J by 5 bases, 7 bases remained unmatched. CDR3 length: 16 amino acids. CDR1 is SEHNR, CDR2 FQNEAQ, per germline (reference sequence). This chain joins TRBV7-9 and TRBJ2-3; 12 bases line up with TRBD2. Sequences were derived from CD8+ T cells from cultured PBMCs, sampled from culture after CMV antigen stimulation. This sequence originates from a human donor in good health (CMV status not recorded). Some clones in this sample may be carry-over from other donors' samples. CDR3 nucleotides: TGTGCCAGCAGCTCCTCTAGCGGGGGGGCGAAAGATACGCAGTATTTT. Encoded protein: CASSSSSGGAKDTQYF.